In this sample, the clone carrying this T cell receptor (beta chain) turned up a few times. The record originates from a study of blood T cell repertoires in COVID-19. Study information: Material from acute and convalescent COVID-19 was sourced from the United States, Italy and Spain. Nucleic acid was either cDNA or gDNA, and it came from T cells, B-cell-depleted T cells, or PBMCs.

Per the original methods: Reference gene primer amplification in the assay estimated nucleated cell counts. Assay: immunoSEQ multiplex PCR; the TCRdb copy retains only in-frame clones and omits some. V, J and clone size reflect that table, while D and trimming were determined from the DNA. The sample contains more than 95,000 clones, around 87% of which appear only once. Germline V lookup: CDR1 SGHTA, CDR2 FQGTGA. This CDR3 is 8 amino acids long. Between the trimmed V and J ends, which lost 11 bases and 7 bases, there was a span of 6 bases. The chain links TRBV7-3 to TRBJ2-7, with D possibly being TRBD2 (5 bases). The clonotype comes from a man in his forties or fifties with acute or convalescent COVID-19. The sample taken for sequencing was peripheral blood. The CDR3 coding sequence is TGTGCCCCGGGAGAGCAGTACTTC. This gives the protein CAPGEQYF.